This TCR beta chain was captured by sequencing in a study of T-cell reconstitution after alpha-beta-depleted transplantation in children. Per the germline V gene, CDR1 is SEHNR and CDR2 is FQNEAQ (reference sequence). The CDR3 is made up of 14 amino acids. V lost 4 bases and J lost 3; bases outside the gene matches: 6. TCRbeta library construction was performed incorporating unique molecular identifiers. Each CDR3 protein gets one entry after TCRdb re-called the PCR reads with MiXCR. In the table there are about 540,000 distinct CDR3 sequences, 15% to 20% of which are singletons. The TCR was taken from a human donor who donated a stem cell graft to a child with acute lymphoblastic leukemia. This specimen was PBMCs from the stem cell graft donor, taken from the stem cell graft. This sequence joins TRBV7-9 and TRBJ2-7; 7 bases line up with TRBD2. CDR3 sequence (DNA): TGTGCCAGCAGCTCCTCGCGGGAGTTCTACGAGCAGTACTTC. Residues: CASSSSREFYEQYF.